The 7 T cell receptor beta chains listed next were all sequenced from one sample in a study of early T cells in non-severe SARS-CoV-2 infection. TCRdb re-called the 5' RACE reads through MiXCR, storing one row per CDR3 protein. The sample includes tens of thousands of distinct CDR3 sequences, 7% to 10% of them seen just once. Sequences were obtained from whole blood. The source is an adult who was a healthcare worker with PCR-confirmed SARS-CoV-2 infection or an uninfected control (not recorded which).

This clonotype showed up many times. This chain joins TRBV10-2 and TRBJ2-7; 13 nucleotides agree with TRBD2. Germline values: CDR1 WSHSY, CDR2 SAAADI. The V gene end was trimmed by 6 bases and the J gene end by 7 bases; junction bases not matched to a gene: 6. The CDR3 totals 14 residues. CDR3: CASSTGTSGEEQYF. DNA of the CDR3: TGCGCCAGCAGCACCGGGACTAGCGGGGAAGAGCAGTACTTC.

This chain uses TRBV7-3 with TRBJ2-3; TRBD2 matches at 12 bases. CDR1 and CDR2 (germline): SGHTA, FQGTGA. This CDR3 is built from 16 residues. Unmatched junction bases numbered 6, after V lost 5 bases and J lost 3 bases. This CDR3 is CASSPRTSGMTDTQYF. The CDR3 coding sequence is TGTGCCAGCAGCCCAAGGACTAGCGGGATGACAGATACGCAGTATTTT.

This chain uses TRBV5-4 with TRBJ2-4; TRBD1 agrees at 10 bases. V lost 2 bases, J lost 0 bases, and 8 bases stayed unmatched. Germline V gene lookup returns CDR1 SGHNT and CDR2 YYREEE (reference sequence). The CDR3 is made up of 18 amino acids. CDR3 in DNA: TGTGCCAGCAGCTTCGGGACAGGGGTGAGGGTAGCCAAAAACATTCAGTACTTC. Amino acid sequence: CASSFGTGVRVAKNIQYF.

The chain couples TRBV9 to TRBJ2-5; the D is unclear. The germline gives CDR1 SGDLS, CDR2 YYNGEE. The CDR3 runs 14 residues. The ends were cut back, 6 bases at V and 2 bases at J, with 14 bases in the middle. The CDR3, as DNA: TGTGCCAGCACCGCCACGTTGGGTCAAGAGACCCAGTACTTC. It encodes CASTATLGQETQYF.

Ten or more counts support this clonotype. This chain joins TRBV29-1 and TRBJ1-2; D not resolved. Deletions cut 4 bases from V and 3 bases from J, with 12 bases between. Germline V gene sequence: CDR1 SQVTM, CDR2 ANQGSEA. The CDR3 length is 13 residues. CDR3 amino acids: CSVVLAEDYGYTF. Here the CDR3 DNA reads TGCAGCGTTGTTCTGGCCGAGGACTATGGCTACACCTTC. The variable domain in full, with the rest retrieved from reference TRBV29-1 and TRBJ1-2, is SAVISQKPSRDICQRGTSLTIQCQVDSQVTMMFWYRQQPGQSLTLIATANQGSEATYESGFVIDKFPISRPNLTFSTLTVSNMSPEDSSIYLCSVVLAEDYGYTFGSGTRLTVV.

Ten or more counts support this clonotype. The rearrangement joins TRBV6-2 or TRBV6-3 to TRBJ1-2, with 8 bases matching TRBD1. Germline loops: CDR1 MNHEY, CDR2 SVGEGT. The CDR3 runs to 16 residues. J was trimmed by 2 bases and V by 6 bases; bases with no gene match: 11. CDR3 DNA: TGTGCCAGCAGCCGACAAAGGGACAGGCCGAACTATGGCTACACCTTC. Protein sequence: CASSRQRDRPNYGYTF.

This clonotype was recorded a few times. This sequence joins TRBV2 and TRBJ2-1; 8 positions agree with TRBD2. V lost 6 bases, J lost 0 bases, and 4 bases stayed unmatched. Germline V gene lookup returns CDR1 SNHLY and CDR2 FYNNEI. This CDR3 is built from 15 residues. CDR3 DNA: TGTGCCAGCAGAGCAACTAGCGGCTCCTACAATGAGCAGTTCTTC. The encoded protein is CASRATSGSYNEQFF.